The present T cell receptor beta chain was sequenced within a study of blood T cell repertoires in COVID-19 (TCRdb year 2020). In the study overall: Collaborator samples came from the United States, Italy and Spain and covered acute and convalescent phases of COVID-19. Where HLA class I and class II types were available, the types were taken from metadata supplied by the sample provider, not from assay-based typing. Samples came from the ongoing ImmuneRACE study (first 160 participants) plus 1,254 subjects from 6 global collaborators. The repertoires were released in a freely available public database intended as a resource for research on the immune response to SARS-CoV-2. The sample metadata nearly always contained a de-identified subject ID, COVID-19 status, age in years and sex. Subjects who had been exposed to COVID-19, were actively infected with it, or had recovered from it provided the deeply sampled blood TCRbeta repertoires that made up the dataset. The prospective study material was composed of cDNA or gDNA derived from T cells, B-cell-depleted T cells, or PBMCs.

Enrolling through a virtual design, the prospective study's participants ranged in age from roughly 18 to 95 years and lived across roughly 24 United States geographic areas. In the prospective study, participants were assigned to cohorts based on the clinical history participants reported in a screening survey and a study questionnaire. ImmuneRACE Cohort 3 recovered participants were defined by two consecutive negative NP/OP PCR tests, healthcare professional clearance, or symptom resolution. Mobile phlebotomists in the prospective study collected whole blood, serum and a nasopharyngeal or oropharyngeal swab from every participant. Participants in the prospective study had the option to provide additional blood draws and questionnaires over a 2-month period. Before DNA extraction, blood samples from the prospective study were shipped at room temperature or frozen. Study-wide conclusions, independent of this receptor: The amount of clinical and demographic metadata varied by source and participant and was provided uncurated.

This clone was recorded only once. Its antigen specificity is not known. Within one base of it there is no much larger clone, and no base qualities were kept. TCRbeta CDR3 regions were amplified from genomic DNA using the immunoSEQ Assay, a bias-controlled multiplex PCR. Turning to the authors' computational methods: Within the assay, amplification of reference gene primers was used to estimate how many nucleated cells each sample contained. To quantify the absolute abundance of each unique TCRbeta CDR3 rearrangement, sequence reads were collapsed and filtered. For each sample, productive Simpson clonality was calculated as the square root of Simpson's diversity index across productive rearrangements. What TCRdb holds here is the immuneACCESS table cut down to in-frame rearrangements. Part of the clones is not present; checked against another copy, under half of the missing clones reflect an unresolved V gene, and the others are unexplained. That table furnishes V, J and clone size, whereas the DNA furnished D and trimming. Within this sample are a few hundred thousand clones, with 81% of them counted one time only. Clones ranked in the top ten supply about 9% of the sample.

This receptor was taken from a man in his forties who had recovered from COVID-19. Sequencing was carried out using PBMCs or T cells enriched from blood (not recorded which).

The nucleotides read TGTGCCAGCTCACCACAGGGGGACAGGGCCAACTATGGCTACACCTTC. This translates into CASSPQGDRANYGYTF. This chain joins TRBV18 to TRBJ1-2, with TRBD1 matching 9 junction bases. From the cysteine through the phenylalanine, the CDR3 covers 16 amino acids. The entry retains the CDR3 DNA only, 48 bases that are in frame from base 1. Trimming takes 1 base off V and 2 bases off J; junction bases not matched to a gene: 5. CDR1 and CDR2 were assigned from the germline V gene as KGHSH and LQKENI.